These 20 T cell receptor beta chains came from one sample sequenced in a study of CD8 T cells in ankylosing spondylitis. Using its own MiXCR run on the 5' RACE reads, TCRdb lists one record per CDR3 protein. The table includes 150,000 to 200,000 distinct CDR3 sequences, approximately 20% detected once. Sequencing was done on a sample of blood, either unsorted or a sorted T cell fraction (not recorded which). These receptors originate from a male donor with ankylosing spondylitis or in good health (not recorded which).

The sample holds many counts of this clonotype. The chain joins TRBV12-5 to TRBJ2-5, with D tentatively TRBD1 or TRBD2 (5 bases each). The germline V gene has CDR1 LGHNT and CDR2 FRNRAP. This CDR3 is 12 amino acids long. V dropped 1 base and J dropped 7 bases, with 7 bases sitting between them. The CDR3 sequence: CASGLGGGTQYF. In DNA, the CDR3 is TGTGCTAGTGGTTTGGGTGGGGGGACCCAGTACTTC.

The J gene is TRBJ1-6, the V gene TRBV9, with D perhaps matching TRBD1 (6 bases). Looked up from germline, CDR1 is SGDLS and CDR2 is YYNGEE. V was cut by 2 bases and J by 6 bases, with 15 bases left in between. This CDR3 is built from 16 residues. The CDR3 nucleotides are TGTGCCAGCAGCGTTGGACAGTTTCCGTCTAATTCACCCCTCCACTTT. It encodes CASSVGQFPSNSPLHF. The complete variable domain, with remaining parts taken from reference TRBV9 and TRBJ1-6, reads DSGVTQTPKHLITATGQRVTLRCSPRSGDLSVYWYQQSLDQGLQFLIQYYNGEERAKGNILERFSAQQFPDLHSELNLSSLELGDSALYFCASSVGQFPSNSPLHFGNGTRLTVT.

In its sample, this clonotype was seen many times. The CDR3 DNA sequence: TGCGCCAGCAGCCCATACAGGGGGCAGGACACTGAAGCTTTCTTT. This sequence encodes CASSPYRGQDTEAFF. This chain links TRBV5-1 with TRBJ1-1; TRBD1 agrees at 9 bases. The CDR3 has 15 residues. V shed 4 bases and J 3 bases; nucleotides not matched to a gene: 7. Germline V gene sequence: CDR1 SGHRS, CDR2 YFSETQ.

This clonotype has more than one count but fewer than ten. The chain joins TRBV29-1 to TRBJ2-3; D is perhaps TRBD1 (5 bases). The CDR3 has 12 amino acids. CDR1 is SQVTM, CDR2 ANQGSEA, per germline. The V and J ends lost 2 bases and 6 bases respectively, with 9 bases between them. The CDR3 loop is CSVEQGWDTQYF. In DNA, the CDR3 is TGCAGCGTTGAACAGGGCTGGGATACGCAGTATTTT.

This clonotype was detected many times. V usage is TRBV4-1 and J usage is TRBJ2-7; 13 bases match TRBD2. CDR1 MGHRA and CDR2 YSYEKL come from the germline V gene. J was trimmed by 3 bases and V by 1 base; bases with no gene match: 6. This CDR3 is 17 amino acids long. CDR3: CASSQGRTSGSYYEQYF. CDR3 nucleotides: TGCGCCAGCAGCCAAGGCCGGACTAGCGGGAGTTACTACGAGCAGTACTTC.

In this sample, this clonotype turned up many times. The V gene is TRBV20-1, the J gene TRBJ1-1; TRBD1 is a possible D gene (5 bases). The CDR3 sequence is 14 residues long. V was clipped by 5 bases and J by 1 base, with 14 bases between them. CDR1 DFQATT and CDR2 SNEGSKA come from the germline V gene (reference sequence). CDR3 amino acids: CSAQETGPNTEAFF. In DNA, the CDR3 is TGCAGTGCTCAGGAAACGGGGCCGAACACTGAAGCTTTCTTT.

This clonotype was counted a few times. The rearrangement uses TRBV6-5 and TRBJ1-1; a weak D match, TRBD1 (5 bases). Germline-derived CDR1 and CDR2 are MNHEY and SVGAGI. Trimming shortened V by 2 bases and J by 1 base, and 5 bases separated the two germline ends. CDR3 size: 13 residues. The CDR3 reads CASSYGGNTEAFF. The CDR3 nucleotides are TGTGCCAGCAGTTACGGGGGGAACACTGAAGCTTTCTTT.

At least ten counts were recorded for this clonotype. The rearrangement joins TRBV30 to TRBJ2-5; D is undetermined. The CDR3 has 13 amino acids. V shed 2 bases and J shed 7 bases, with 14 bases lying between them. Germline CDR1 reads GTSNPN; CDR2 reads SVGIG (reference sequence). DNA of the CDR3: TGTGCCTGGAGTAGGTCGGCTCCAGGGACCCAGTACTTC. Its protein is CAWSRSAPGTQYF.

There are many counts of this clonotype. This chain connects TRBV5-1 to TRBJ2-2; D not certain. CDR1 is SGHRS, CDR2 YFSETQ, per germline. Trimming removed 0 bases from V and 11 bases from J, with 11 bases in between. This CDR3 comprises 13 residues. The CDR3 is CASSLALGNELFF. The CDR3 nucleotides are TGCGCCAGCAGCTTGGCCTTAGGGAATGAGCTGTTTTTT. Full variable domain (rest looked up from reference TRBV5-1 and TRBJ2-2): KAGVTQTPRYLIKTRGQQVTLSCSPISGHRSVSWYQQTPGQGLQFLFEYFSETQRNKGNFPGRFSGRQFSNSRSEMNVSTLELGDSALYLCASSLALGNELFFGEGSRLTVL.

This clonotype was observed at least ten times. Here the CDR3 reads CASSFSRNQPQHF. CDR3 in DNA: TGTGCCAGCAGCTTTTCAAGGAATCAGCCCCAGCATTTT. The genes are TRBV7-2 and TRBJ1-5; D gene uncertain. This CDR3 has 13 amino acids. Germline lookup yields CDR1 SGHTA and CDR2 FQGNSA. Trimming cost V 3 bases and J 4 bases, with 7 bases left between them.

This clonotype was picked up many times. This chain uses TRBV19 with TRBJ2-1, with TRBD2 matching 10 bases. With 6 bases clipped from V and 3 bases from J, the junction kept 5 bases outside the gene matches. Germline V CDR1 and CDR2: LNHDA, SQIVND (reference sequence). CDR3 length equals 15 residues. The CDR3 DNA is TGTGCCAGTAGACCCGGGACTAGCGACTACAATGAGCAGTTCTTC. It is translated as CASRPGTSDYNEQFF.

This clonotype has ten or more counts. The CDR3 sequence: CASSLERANEKLFF. Written as DNA, the CDR3 is TGCGCCAGCAGCTTGGAACGGGCTAATGAAAAACTGTTTTTT. This chain joins TRBV5-1 and TRBJ1-4; D ambiguous. Germline lookup yields CDR1 SGHRS and CDR2 YFSETQ. This CDR3 region has 14 residues. The V end was cut by 0 bases, the J end by 3 bases, with 6 bases between.

This clonotype appeared many times. The chain employs TRBV9 and TRBJ2-7; D is unresolved. The CDR3 loop spans 12 amino acids. Germline CDR1 reads SGDLS; CDR2 reads YYNGEE. The V end was cut by 0 bases, the J end by 3 bases, with 4 bases between. The DNA of the CDR3 is TGTGCCAGCAGCGTAGGGGACTACGAGCAGTACTTC. It is translated as CASSVGDYEQYF.

This clonotype was counted a few times. V is TRBV7-2 and J is TRBJ2-3, with 8 bases fitting TRBD2. The CDR3 extends over 16 amino acids. CDR1 is SGHTA and CDR2 is FQGNSA in the germline V gene. V dropped 5 bases and J dropped 5; count of bases not matched to a gene: 12. In nucleotides, the CDR3 is TGTGCCAGCAGCCCTACCCAGCGGGAGACTCGAGATACGCAGTATTTT. Its protein product is CASSPTQRETRDTQYF.

The genes are TRBV5-1 and TRBJ1-1, with D maybe TRBD1 (6 bases). V was trimmed by 2 bases and J by 2 bases, leaving 10 bases between them. The CDR3 is 14 residues long. Per the germline V gene, CDR1 is SGHRS and CDR2 is YFSETQ. CDR3 DNA sequence: TGCGCCAGCAGCTTCGGGGGGCTTAACACTGAAGCTTTCTTT. Its translation: CASSFGGLNTEAFF.

This clonotype was picked up a small number of times. V gene TRBV18 combines with J gene TRBJ2-3; D possibly uses TRBD1 or TRBD2 (5 bases each). The V and J ends lost 4 bases and 4 bases respectively, with 9 bases between them. Germline CDR1 KGHSH, CDR2 LQKENI. This CDR3 comprises 13 residues. CDR3 region: CASSLGAADTQYF. In nucleotides, the CDR3 is TGTGCCAGCTCACTCGGGGCAGCAGATACGCAGTATTTT.

The chain links TRBV10-3 to TRBJ2-2; TRBD2 matches 9 bases. V trimming: 8 bases; J trimming: 6 bases; junction bases outside the gene matches: 10. This CDR3 has 15 amino acids. Looked up from germline, CDR1 is ENHRY and CDR2 is SYGVKD. The CDR3 spells CAIAGGREAAGELFF. DNA for the CDR3: TGTGCCATCGCGGGCGGGAGGGAAGCGGCCGGGGAGCTGTTTTTT.

Ten or more counts support this clonotype. The genes are TRBV12-3 or TRBV12-4 and TRBJ1-1; a possible D gene is TRBD1 (5 bases). Trimming took off 3 bases at V and 9 bases at J, with 14 bases between the two ends. CDR3 length equals 13 residues. For the CDR3, the DNA is TGTGCCAGCAGTTTTCGGCAGGGCGCTAAAGCTTTCTTT. Amino acids: CASSFRQGAKAFF.

This chain links TRBV20-1 with TRBJ2-1; D is ambiguous. V lost 3 bases and J lost 1, with 10 bases in between. The CDR3 has 14 amino acids. The germline V gene encodes CDR1 DFQATT and CDR2 SNEGSKA (reference sequence). This chain's CDR3 is CSASPAVSYNEQFF. CDR3 DNA: TGCAGTGCTAGTCCGGCGGTATCCTACAATGAGCAGTTCTTC.

This clonotype was seen repeatedly, ten times or more. The rearrangement joins TRBV28 to TRBJ1-4; weak D call: TRBD1 (5 bases). Germline V gene sequence: CDR1 MDHEN, CDR2 SYDVKM. Trimming took 3 bases from V and 4 from J, leaving 9 bases between them. The CDR3 loop spans 14 amino acids. The CDR3 sequence: CASSFGTVNEKLFF. Here the CDR3 DNA reads TGTGCCAGCAGTTTCGGGACGGTTAATGAAAAACTGTTTTTT.